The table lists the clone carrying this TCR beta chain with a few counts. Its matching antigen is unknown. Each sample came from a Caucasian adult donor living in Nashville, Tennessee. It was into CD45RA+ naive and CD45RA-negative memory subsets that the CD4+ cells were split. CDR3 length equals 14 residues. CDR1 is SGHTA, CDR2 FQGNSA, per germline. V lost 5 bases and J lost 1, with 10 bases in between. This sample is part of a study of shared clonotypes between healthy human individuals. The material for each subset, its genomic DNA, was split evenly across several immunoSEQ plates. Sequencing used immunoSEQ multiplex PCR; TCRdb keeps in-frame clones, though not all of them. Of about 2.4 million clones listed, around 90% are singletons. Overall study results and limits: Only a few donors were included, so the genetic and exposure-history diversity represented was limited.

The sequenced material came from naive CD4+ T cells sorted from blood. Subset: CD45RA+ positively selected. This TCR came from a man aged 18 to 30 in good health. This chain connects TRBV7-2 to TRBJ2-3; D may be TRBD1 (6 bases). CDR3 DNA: TGTGCCAGCAGCCGGGACACCGGCACAGATACGCAGTATTTT. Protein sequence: CASSRDTGTDTQYF. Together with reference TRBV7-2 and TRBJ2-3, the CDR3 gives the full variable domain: GAGVSQSPSNKVTEKGKDVELRCDPISGHTALYWYRQSLGQGLEFLIYFQGNSAPDKSGLPSDRFSAERTGGSVSTLTIQRTQQEDSAVYLCASSRDTGTDTQYFGPGTRLTVL.